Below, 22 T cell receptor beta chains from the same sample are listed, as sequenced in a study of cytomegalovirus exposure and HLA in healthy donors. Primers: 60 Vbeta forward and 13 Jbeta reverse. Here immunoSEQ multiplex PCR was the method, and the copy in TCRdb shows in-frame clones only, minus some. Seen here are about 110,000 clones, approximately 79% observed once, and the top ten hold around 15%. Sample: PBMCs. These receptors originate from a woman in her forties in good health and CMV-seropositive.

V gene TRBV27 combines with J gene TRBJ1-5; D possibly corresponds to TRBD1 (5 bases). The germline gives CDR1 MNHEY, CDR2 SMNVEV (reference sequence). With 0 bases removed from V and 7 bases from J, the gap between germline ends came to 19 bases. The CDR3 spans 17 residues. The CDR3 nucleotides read TGTGCCAGCAGTTTATCTCGTCGGTCAGGGCTGGGACAGCCCCAGCATTTT. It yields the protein CASSLSRRSGLGQPQHF.

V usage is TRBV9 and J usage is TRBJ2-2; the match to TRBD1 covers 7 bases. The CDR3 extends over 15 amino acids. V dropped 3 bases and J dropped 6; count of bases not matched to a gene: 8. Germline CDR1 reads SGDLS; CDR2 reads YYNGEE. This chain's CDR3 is CASSAEGAGAGELFF. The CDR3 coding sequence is TGTGCCAGCAGCGCAGAGGGGGCGGGCGCCGGGGAGCTGTTTTTT.

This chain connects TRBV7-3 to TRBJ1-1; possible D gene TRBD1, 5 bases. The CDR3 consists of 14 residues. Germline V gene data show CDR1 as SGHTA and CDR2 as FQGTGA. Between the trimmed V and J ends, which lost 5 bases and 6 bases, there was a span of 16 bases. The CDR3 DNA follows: TGTGCCAGCAGCCCGGACAACCGGGGGGCTGAAGCTTTCTTT. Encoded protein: CASSPDNRGAEAFF.

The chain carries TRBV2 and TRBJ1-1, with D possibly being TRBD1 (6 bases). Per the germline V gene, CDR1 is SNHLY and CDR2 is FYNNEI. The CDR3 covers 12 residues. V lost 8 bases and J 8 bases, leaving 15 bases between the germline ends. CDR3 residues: CASSITGLEAFF. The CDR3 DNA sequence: TGTGCCAGCTCGATTACAGGGCTGGAAGCTTTCTTT.

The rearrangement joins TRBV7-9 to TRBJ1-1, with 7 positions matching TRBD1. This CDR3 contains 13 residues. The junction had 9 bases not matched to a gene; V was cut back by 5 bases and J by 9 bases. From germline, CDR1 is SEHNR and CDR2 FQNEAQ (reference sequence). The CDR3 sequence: CASSARGQLKAFF. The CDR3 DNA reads TGTGCCAGCAGCGCCCGGGGACAGTTGAAAGCTTTCTTT.

The CDR3, as DNA: TGTGCCAGCAGCTTAGAGCCCTTTGTTCGAAGAGGAGCTTTCTTT. Translating it yields CASSLEPFVRRGAFF. This chain links TRBV11-3 with TRBJ1-1; D unresolved. V dropped 0 bases and J dropped 10 bases, with 18 bases sitting between them. The germline gives CDR1 SGHNT, CDR2 YENEEA. The CDR3 is 15 residues long. Together with reference TRBV11-3 and TRBJ1-1, the CDR3 gives the full variable domain: EAGVVQSPRYKIIEKKQPVAFWCNPISGHNTLYWYLQNLGQGPELLIRYENEEAVDDSQLPKDRFSAERLKGVDSTLKIQPAELGDSAVYLCASSLEPFVRRGAFFGQGTRLTVV.

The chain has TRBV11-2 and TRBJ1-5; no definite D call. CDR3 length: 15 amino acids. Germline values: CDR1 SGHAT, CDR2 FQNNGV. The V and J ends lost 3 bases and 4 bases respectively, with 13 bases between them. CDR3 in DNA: TGTGCCAGCAGCTTGAGAGCCGGAGGGAATCAGCCCCAGCATTTT. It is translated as CASSLRAGGNQPQHF.

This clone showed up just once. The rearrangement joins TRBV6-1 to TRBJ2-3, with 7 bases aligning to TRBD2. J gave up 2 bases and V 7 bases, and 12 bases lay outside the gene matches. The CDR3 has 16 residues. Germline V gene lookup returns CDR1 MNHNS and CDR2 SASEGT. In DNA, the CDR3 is TGTGCCAGCAATGACCTGGGACTAAGCGTCACAGATACGCAGTATTTT. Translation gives CASNDLGLSVTDTQYF.

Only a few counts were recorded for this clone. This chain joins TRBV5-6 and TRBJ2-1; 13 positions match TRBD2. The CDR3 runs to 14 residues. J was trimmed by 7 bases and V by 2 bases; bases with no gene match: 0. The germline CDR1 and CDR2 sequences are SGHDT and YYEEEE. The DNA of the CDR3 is TGTGCCAGCAGCTTACTAGCGGGGGGGAATGAGCAGTTCTTC. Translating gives CASSLLAGGNEQFF. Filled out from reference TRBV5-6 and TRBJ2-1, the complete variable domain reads DAGVTQSPTHLIKTRGQQVTLRCSPKSGHDTVSWYQQALGQGPQFIFQYYEEEERQRGNFPDRFSGHQFPNYSSELNVNALLLGDSALYLCASSLLAGGNEQFFGPGTRLTVL.

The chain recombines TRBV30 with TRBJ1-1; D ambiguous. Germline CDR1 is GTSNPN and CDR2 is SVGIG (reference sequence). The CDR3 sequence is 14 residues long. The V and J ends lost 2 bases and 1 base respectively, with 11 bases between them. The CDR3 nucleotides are TGTGCCTGGAGTAGAAACACAGCGAACACTGAAGCTTTCTTT. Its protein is CAWSRNTANTEAFF.

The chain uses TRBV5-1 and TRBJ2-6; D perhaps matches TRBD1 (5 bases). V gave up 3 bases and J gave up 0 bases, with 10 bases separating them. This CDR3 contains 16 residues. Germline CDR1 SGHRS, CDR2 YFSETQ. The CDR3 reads CASSSTGISGANVLTF. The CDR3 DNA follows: TGCGCCAGCAGCTCTACAGGAATCTCTGGGGCCAACGTCCTGACTTTC. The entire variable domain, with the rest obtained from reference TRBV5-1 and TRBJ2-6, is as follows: KAGVTQTPRYLIKTRGQQVTLSCSPISGHRSVSWYQQTPGQGLQFLFEYFSETQRNKGNFPGRFSGRQFSNSRSEMNVSTLELGDSALYLCASSSTGISGANVLTFGAGSRLTVL.

CDR3 DNA sequence: TGTGCCAGTCTACCTCGGGGGGACGGCCACTATGGCTACACCTTC. It specifies CASLPRGDGHYGYTF. This rearrangement joins TRBV19 to TRBJ1-2; D is possibly TRBD1 (5 bases). V was pared by 8 bases and J by 3 bases, with 19 bases between. The CDR3 consists of 15 residues. Germline V gives CDR1 LNHDA, CDR2 SQIVND (reference sequence).

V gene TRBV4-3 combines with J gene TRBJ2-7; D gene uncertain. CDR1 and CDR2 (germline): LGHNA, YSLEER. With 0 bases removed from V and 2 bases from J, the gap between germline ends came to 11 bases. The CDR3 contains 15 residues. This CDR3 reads CASSQEINSPYEQYF. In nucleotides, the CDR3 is TGCGCCAGCAGCCAAGAAATCAACAGTCCCTACGAGCAGTACTTC.

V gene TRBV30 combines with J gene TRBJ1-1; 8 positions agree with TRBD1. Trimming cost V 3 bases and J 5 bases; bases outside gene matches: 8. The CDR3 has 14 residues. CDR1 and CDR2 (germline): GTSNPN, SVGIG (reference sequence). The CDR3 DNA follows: TGTGCCTGGAGCCAGACAGGGGATGATACTGAAGCTTTCTTT. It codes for CAWSQTGDDTEAFF.

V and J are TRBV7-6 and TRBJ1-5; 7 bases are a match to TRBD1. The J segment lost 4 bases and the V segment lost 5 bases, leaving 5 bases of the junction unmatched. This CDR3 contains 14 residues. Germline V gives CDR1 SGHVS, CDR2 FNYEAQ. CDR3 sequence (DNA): TGTGCCAGCAGCGCAGGGGGAGTTAATCAGCCCCAGCATTTT. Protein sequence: CASSAGGVNQPQHF.

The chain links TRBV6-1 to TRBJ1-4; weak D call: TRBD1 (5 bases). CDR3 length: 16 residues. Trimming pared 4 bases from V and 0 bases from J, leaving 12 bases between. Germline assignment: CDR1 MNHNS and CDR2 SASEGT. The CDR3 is CASSGRVTATNEKLFF. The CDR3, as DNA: TGTGCCAGCAGTGGGCGAGTGACAGCAACTAATGAAAAACTGTTTTTT.

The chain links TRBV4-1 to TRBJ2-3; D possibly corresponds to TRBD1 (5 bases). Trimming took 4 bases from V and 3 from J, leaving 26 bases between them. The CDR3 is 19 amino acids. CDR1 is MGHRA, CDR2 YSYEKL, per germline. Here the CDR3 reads CASSRWAGAQGVVTDTQYF. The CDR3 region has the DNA TGCGCCAGCAGCCGATGGGCCGGAGCTCAAGGGGTAGTAACAGATACGCAGTATTTT.

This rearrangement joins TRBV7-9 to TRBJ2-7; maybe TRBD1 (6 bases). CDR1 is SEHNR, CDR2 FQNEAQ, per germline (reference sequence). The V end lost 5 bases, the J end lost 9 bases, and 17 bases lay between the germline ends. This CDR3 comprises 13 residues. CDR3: CASSRGEGERQYF. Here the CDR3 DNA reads TGTGCCAGCAGCCGTGGTGAGGGGGAGCGGCAGTACTTC.

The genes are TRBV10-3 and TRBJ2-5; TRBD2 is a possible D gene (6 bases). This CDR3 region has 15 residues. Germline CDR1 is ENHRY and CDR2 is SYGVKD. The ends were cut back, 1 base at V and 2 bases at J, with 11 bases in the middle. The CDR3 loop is CAISEFTGAQETQYF. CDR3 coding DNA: TGTGCCATCAGTGAGTTTACGGGAGCTCAAGAGACCCAGTACTTC.

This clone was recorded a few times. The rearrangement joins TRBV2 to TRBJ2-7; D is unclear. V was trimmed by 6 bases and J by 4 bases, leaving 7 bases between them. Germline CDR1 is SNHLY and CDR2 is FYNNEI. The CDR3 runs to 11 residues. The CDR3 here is CASSQAYEQYF. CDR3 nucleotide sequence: TGTGCCAGCAGCCAGGCGTACGAGCAGTACTTC.

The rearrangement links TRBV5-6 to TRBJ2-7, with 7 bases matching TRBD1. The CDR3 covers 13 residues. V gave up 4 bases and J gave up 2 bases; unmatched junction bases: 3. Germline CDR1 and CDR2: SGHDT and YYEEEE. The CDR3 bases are TGTGCCAGCAGCCGGGACAGCGCCTACGAGCAGTACTTC. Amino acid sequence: CASSRDSAYEQYF.

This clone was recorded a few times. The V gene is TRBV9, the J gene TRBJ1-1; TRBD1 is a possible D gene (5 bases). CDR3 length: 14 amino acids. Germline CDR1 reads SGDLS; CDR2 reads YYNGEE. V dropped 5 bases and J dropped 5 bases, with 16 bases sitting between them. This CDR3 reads CASRGGGAGTEAFF. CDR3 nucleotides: TGTGCCAGCAGGGGGGGAGGGGCGGGGACTGAAGCTTTCTTT.